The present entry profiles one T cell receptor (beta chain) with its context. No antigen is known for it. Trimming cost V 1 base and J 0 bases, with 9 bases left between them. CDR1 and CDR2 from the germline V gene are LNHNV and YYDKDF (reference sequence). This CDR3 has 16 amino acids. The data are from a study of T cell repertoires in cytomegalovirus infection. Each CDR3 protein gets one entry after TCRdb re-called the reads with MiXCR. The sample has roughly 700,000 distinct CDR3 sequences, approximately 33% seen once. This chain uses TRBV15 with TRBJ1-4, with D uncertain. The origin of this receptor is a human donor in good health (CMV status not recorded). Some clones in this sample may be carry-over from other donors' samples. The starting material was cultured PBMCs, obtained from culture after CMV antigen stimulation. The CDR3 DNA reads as TGTGCCACCAGCAGAGGGGCAGCTGCAACTAATGAAAAACTGTTTTTT. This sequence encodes CATSRGAAATNEKLFF.